The 4 T cell receptor beta chains below were found in one sample sequenced in a study of Tregs in tolerant kidney transplant recipients. Libraries were prepared by immunoSEQ multiplex PCR; TCRdb keeps only in-frame clonotypes and omits some of them. The repertoire holds tens of thousands of clones, with 80% to 90% as singletons. The sample comprised CD4+ T cells from blood. The receptors derive from a human donor in good health.

The chain links TRBV27 to TRBJ1-1; 9 bases are a match to TRBD1. The junction had 9 bases not matched to a gene; V was cut back by 6 bases and J by 1 base. Germline V lookup: CDR1 MNHEY, CDR2 SMNVEV (reference sequence). The CDR3 totals 16 residues. This CDR3 reads CASRYRSQGANTEAFF. As DNA, the CDR3 is TGTGCCAGCAGATATAGGTCACAGGGGGCGAACACTGAAGCTTTCTTT.

This clone is termed medium-sized. The same CDR3 also results from other DNA sequences found in this sample. This chain links TRBV9 with TRBJ2-3, with a possible D match to TRBD1 (6 bases). The V end was cut by 3 bases, the J end by 0 bases, with 11 bases between. CDR1 and CDR2 (germline): SGDLS, YYNGEE. This CDR3 comprises 15 residues. The CDR3 sequence: CASSDGQGSTDTQYF. The CDR3 DNA sequence: TGTGCCAGCAGCGACGGTCAGGGGAGCACAGATACGCAGTATTTT. The full variable domain, its missing parts supplied by reference TRBV9 and TRBJ2-3, is DSGVTQTPKHLITATGQRVTLRCSPRSGDLSVYWYQQSLDQGLQFLIQYYNGEERAKGNILERFSAQQFPDLHSELNLSSLELGDSALYFCASSDGQGSTDTQYFGPGTRLTVL.

The chain uses TRBV7-2 and TRBJ2-7, with TRBD1 matching over 7 bases. The V gene end was trimmed by 2 bases and the J gene end by 2 bases; junction bases not matched to a gene: 6. The germline gives CDR1 SGHTA, CDR2 FQGNSA. The CDR3 length is 15 residues. In nucleotides, the CDR3 is TGTGCCAGCAGCTTATGGGCAGGGGGAACCTACGAGCAGTACTTC. Amino acid sequence: CASSLWAGGTYEQYF.

This sequence joins TRBV18 and TRBJ2-7, with TRBD1 identical over 10 bases. This CDR3 has 16 residues. Germline assignment: CDR1 KGHSH and CDR2 LQKENI. V shed 1 base, J shed 3 bases, and the junction held 6 bases outside the gene matches. The CDR3 protein is CASSPLGGTGVYEQYF. In DNA, the CDR3 is TGTGCCAGCTCACCACTTGGCGGGACAGGGGTCTACGAGCAGTACTTC.